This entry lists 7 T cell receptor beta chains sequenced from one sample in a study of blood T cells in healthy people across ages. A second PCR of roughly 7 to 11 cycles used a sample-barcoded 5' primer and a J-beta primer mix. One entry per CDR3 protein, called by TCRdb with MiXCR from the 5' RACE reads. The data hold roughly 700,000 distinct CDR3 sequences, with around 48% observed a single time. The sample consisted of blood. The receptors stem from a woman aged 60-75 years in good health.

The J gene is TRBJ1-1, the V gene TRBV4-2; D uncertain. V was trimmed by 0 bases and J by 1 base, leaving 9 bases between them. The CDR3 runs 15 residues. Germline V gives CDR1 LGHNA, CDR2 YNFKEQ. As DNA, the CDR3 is TGTGCCAGCAGCCAAGATATACGGGCGAACACTGAAGCTTTCTTT. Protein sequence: CASSQDIRANTEAFF.

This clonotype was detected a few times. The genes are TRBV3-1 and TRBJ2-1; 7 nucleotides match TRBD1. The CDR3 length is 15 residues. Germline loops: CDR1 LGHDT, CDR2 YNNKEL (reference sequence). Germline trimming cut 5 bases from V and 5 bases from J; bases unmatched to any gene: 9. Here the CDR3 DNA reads TGTGCCAGCAGCACTGGACAGGCAGAAAACAATGAGCAGTTCTTC. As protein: CASSTGQAENNEQFF.

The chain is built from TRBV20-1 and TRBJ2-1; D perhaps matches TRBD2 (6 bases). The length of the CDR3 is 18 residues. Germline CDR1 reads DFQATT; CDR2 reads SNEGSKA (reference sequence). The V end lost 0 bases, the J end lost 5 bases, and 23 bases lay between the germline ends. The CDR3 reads CSARDSLRREYGDNEQFF. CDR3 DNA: TGCAGTGCTAGAGACTCCCTCCGTCGGGAGTACGGAGACAATGAGCAGTTCTTC.

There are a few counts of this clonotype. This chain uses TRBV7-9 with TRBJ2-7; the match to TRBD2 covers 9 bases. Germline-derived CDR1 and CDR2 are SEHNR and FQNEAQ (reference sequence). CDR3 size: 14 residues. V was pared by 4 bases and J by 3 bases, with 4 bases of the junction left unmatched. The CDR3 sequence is CASSSAGGLYEQYF. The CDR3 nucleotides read TGTGCCAGCAGCTCCGCGGGAGGGCTCTACGAGCAGTACTTC.

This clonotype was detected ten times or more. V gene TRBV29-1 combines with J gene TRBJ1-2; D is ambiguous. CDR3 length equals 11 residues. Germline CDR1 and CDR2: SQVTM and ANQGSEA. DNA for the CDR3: TGCAGTCTTGGTGCGGACTATGGCTACACCTTC. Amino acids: CSLGADYGYTF.

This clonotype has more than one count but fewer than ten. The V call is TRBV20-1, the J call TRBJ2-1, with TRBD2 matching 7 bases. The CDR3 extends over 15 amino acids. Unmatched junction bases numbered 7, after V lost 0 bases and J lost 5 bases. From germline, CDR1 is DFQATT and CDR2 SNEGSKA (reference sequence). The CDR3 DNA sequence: TGCAGTGCTAGAGATGGGGGGGAATTTGACAATGAGCAGTTCTTC. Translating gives CSARDGGEFDNEQFF.

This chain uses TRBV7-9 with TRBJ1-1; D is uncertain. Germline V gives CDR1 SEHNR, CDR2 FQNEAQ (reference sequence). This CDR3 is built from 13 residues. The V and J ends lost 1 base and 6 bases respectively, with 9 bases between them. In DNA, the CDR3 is TGTGCCAGCAGCTTAGAGGGTCTCGCTGAAGCTTTCTTT. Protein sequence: CASSLEGLAEAFF.